One sample yielded the 7 T cell receptor beta chains listed below, sequenced in a study of blood T cell repertoires in COVID-19. Libraries were prepared by immunoSEQ multiplex PCR; TCRdb keeps only in-frame clonotypes and omits some of them. The repertoire holds 26,000 or so clones, with 87% as singletons. The specimen was peripheral blood. The receptors here all came from a man aged 60 to 69 with active COVID-19.

The rearrangement links TRBV11-2 to TRBJ2-3, with D maybe TRBD2 (5 bases). Trimming left V 4 bases short and J 4 bases short, with 15 bases between. This CDR3 is built from 15 residues. CDR1 and CDR2 from the germline V gene are SGHAT and FQNNGV. The CDR3 sequence: CASSSRTVPADTQYF. CDR3 nucleotides: TGTGCCAGCAGCTCCCGGACTGTCCCTGCAGATACGCAGTATTTT.

The chain is built from TRBV30 and TRBJ1-1; D is possibly TRBD1 (6 bases). The CDR3 is made up of 15 amino acids. Deletions cut 2 bases from V and 2 bases from J, with 15 bases between. CDR1 and CDR2 from the germline V gene are GTSNPN and SVGIG (reference sequence). The DNA of the CDR3 is TGTGCCTGGAGTCCCTTGGGGGGGACAAACACTGAAGCTTTCTTT. It yields the protein CAWSPLGGTNTEAFF. Full variable domain (rest looked up from reference TRBV30 and TRBJ1-1): SQTIHQWPATLVQPVGSPLSLECTVEGTSNPNLYWYRQAAGRGLQLLFYSVGIGQISSEVPQNLSASRPQDRQFILSSKKLLLSDSGFYLCAWSPLGGTNTEAFFGQGTRLTVV.

V is TRBV2 and J is TRBJ1-5; 8 nucleotides line up with TRBD1. J gave up 6 bases and V 4 bases, and 5 bases lay outside the gene matches. This CDR3 has 14 amino acids. Germline assignment: CDR1 SNHLY and CDR2 FYNNEI. The CDR3: CASSGTGGAQPQHF. CDR3 in DNA: TGTGCCAGCAGTGGTACAGGGGGAGCTCAGCCCCAGCATTTT.

CDR3 bases: TGTGCCAGCAGCTTAAACGCGGAGGGATTCACCGGGGAGCTGTTTTTT. This translates into CASSLNAEGFTGELFF. The chain employs TRBV7-6 and TRBJ2-2; tentative D call: TRBD2 (6 bases). Germline CDR1 reads SGHVS; CDR2 reads FNYEAQ. Between the trimmed V and J ends, which lost 2 bases and 4 bases, there was a span of 14 bases. This CDR3 is 16 amino acids long.

This chain joins TRBV25-1 and TRBJ2-3, with 7 bases lining up with TRBD2. Trimming took 4 bases from V and 4 from J; bases not matched to a gene: 5. The germline V gene has CDR1 MGHDK and CDR2 SYGVNS. The CDR3 has 14 amino acids. The CDR3 region has the DNA TGTGCCAGCAGTGCCCAGCGGGGAGCAGATACGCAGTATTTT. Protein: CASSAQRGADTQYF.

The J gene is TRBJ1-2, the V gene TRBV28; D is perhaps TRBD1 (5 bases). The CDR3 has 14 residues. Trimming took off 7 bases at V and 7 bases at J, with 19 bases between the two ends. CDR1 and CDR2 from the germline V gene are MDHEN and SYDVKM. The CDR3 spells CASTLSSGGGGYTF. DNA for the CDR3: TGTGCCAGCACCCTCTCTTCGGGGGGAGGTGGCTACACCTTC.

The genes are TRBV4-1 and TRBJ2-7; 14 bases are shared with TRBD2. Trimming removed 0 bases from V and 5 bases from J; junction bases left unmatched: 0. Germline CDR1 and CDR2: MGHRA and YSYEKL. This CDR3 is 15 amino acids long. DNA for the CDR3: TGCGCCAGCAGCCAAGAGGGACTAGCGGGGGACGAGCAGTACTTC. It translates to CASSQEGLAGDEQYF.